This TCR beta chain was recovered during a study of low-dose radiotherapy and immunotherapy resistance in tumors. Inclusion covered patients whose advanced solid tumors lacked tumor-infiltrating lymphocytes. With TRAV- and TRBV-specific primers, first-strand cDNA was made, covering the alpha and beta chains. Amplification of TCRs used a constant-region primer and V-primer adapter for roughly 22 PCR cycles. TCRdb analysed the reads with MiXCR anew, one entry per CDR3 protein. The sample contains under 15,000 distinct CDR3 sequences, 60% of which appear only once. This CDR3 has 13 amino acids. Looked up from germline, CDR1 is MNHEY and CDR2 is SVGEGT. Trimming shortened V by 5 bases and J by 4 bases, and 11 bases separated the two germline ends.

This receptor was identified in a human donor with advanced metastatic prostate, ovarian, gallbladder or colorectal cancer (not recorded which). This table probably holds off-target reads from a library built for another chain. The chain carries TRBV6-2 or TRBV6-3 and TRBJ1-1; unclear D gene. CDR3 nucleotides: TGTGCCAGCAGTAGCCTGGGTAGCACTGAAGCTTTCTTT. Protein: CASSSLGSTEAFF.